One sample yielded the 26 T cell receptor beta chains listed below, sequenced in a study of technical replicates of blood from a few donors. Profiled with immunoSEQ multiplex PCR; TCRdb holds only in-frame clones, not every one. The sample has roughly 76,000 clones; 94% are singletons. Sequencing was carried out using T cells isolated from PBMCs. The receptors originated from a human donor in good health.

The V and J genes are TRBV11-2 and TRBJ2-3, with 7 nucleotides matching TRBD2. The junction had 17 bases not matched to a gene; V was cut back by 6 bases and J by 5 bases. Germline CDR1 reads SGHAT; CDR2 reads FQNNGV. This CDR3 has 17 residues. CDR3 sequence: CASRDYASGQLRDTQYF. Written as DNA, the CDR3 is TGTGCCAGCAGAGACTACGCTAGCGGTCAACTGAGAGATACGCAGTATTTT.

This chain links TRBV29-1 with TRBJ1-4, with D uncertain. CDR1 is SQVTM and CDR2 is ANQGSEA in the germline V gene. The V and J ends lost 4 bases and 0 bases respectively, with 9 bases between them. This CDR3 comprises 14 residues. The CDR3 loop is CSVVGRSTNEKLFF. CDR3 sequence (DNA): TGCAGCGTTGTAGGGAGATCAACTAATGAAAAACTGTTTTTT.

The chain is built from TRBV18 and TRBJ2-5; D is perhaps TRBD1 (5 bases). This CDR3 spans 13 amino acids. Between the trimmed V and J ends, which lost 3 bases and 5 bases, there was a span of 10 bases. Germline V lookup: CDR1 KGHSH, CDR2 LQKENI. For the CDR3, the DNA is TGTGCCAGCTCACCCGACAGTTGGGAGACCCAGTACTTC. Translating gives CASSPDSWETQYF.

This sequence joins TRBV11-2 and TRBJ1-2; TRBD1 matches 11 bases. V shed 3 bases and J 4 bases; nucleotides not matched to a gene: 7. Germline values: CDR1 SGHAT, CDR2 FQNNGV. This CDR3 is 16 amino acids long. The chain's CDR3 is CASSLQGTGGRYGYTF. CDR3 DNA sequence: TGTGCCAGCAGCTTGCAGGGGACAGGGGGACGCTATGGCTACACCTTC.

This chain links TRBV29-1 with TRBJ1-1, with a tentative D call TRBD1 (5 bases). CDR3 length: 14 residues. From germline, CDR1 is SQVTM and CDR2 ANQGSEA. Trimming cost V 6 bases and J 0 bases, with 14 bases left between them. CDR3 in DNA: TGCAGCGTGGGATCAAGGGGCATGAACACTGAAGCTTTCTTT. Its translation is CSVGSRGMNTEAFF.

This clone is a singleton in its sample. V usage is TRBV11-2 and J usage is TRBJ2-7; 9 bases are shared with TRBD2. The ends lost 3 bases at V and 6 bases at J; junction bases unmatched: 6. The CDR3 consists of 14 residues. Per the germline V gene, CDR1 is SGHAT and CDR2 is FQNNGV. CDR3: CASSFPAGGFEQYF. The CDR3 DNA is TGTGCCAGCAGCTTTCCAGCGGGAGGCTTCGAGCAGTACTTC.

This chain uses TRBV6-6 with TRBJ2-7; TRBD1 is a possible D gene (5 bases). V was cut by 0 bases and J by 5 bases, with 11 bases left in between. The germline CDR1 and CDR2 sequences are MNHNY and SVGAGI (reference sequence). This CDR3 comprises 14 residues. This CDR3 is CASSYSSRANEQYF. The CDR3 DNA reads TGTGCCAGCAGTTACTCGTCCAGGGCGAACGAGCAGTACTTC.

This chain joins TRBV7-6 and TRBJ2-3; tentative D call: TRBD2 (5 bases). The germline V and J ends were trimmed by 5 bases and 1 base, with 10 bases remaining between them. Germline V lookup: CDR1 SGHVS, CDR2 FNYEAQ. This CDR3 spans 14 amino acids. The DNA of the CDR3 is TGTGCCAGCAGCCTCCAGCGGCGCACAGATACGCAGTATTTT. It encodes CASSLQRRTDTQYF.

CDR3 protein: CASSAGQLSYEQYF. The DNA of the CDR3 is TGTGCCAGCAGCGCCGGACAGTTGTCCTACGAGCAGTACTTC. This chain uses TRBV7-9 with TRBJ2-7; perhaps TRBD1 as D (6 bases). V dropped 5 bases and J dropped 1 base, with 12 bases sitting between them. Germline V gene sequence: CDR1 SEHNR, CDR2 FQNEAQ (reference sequence). The CDR3 is 14 amino acids.

The gene calls are TRBV6-4 and TRBJ2-2; D is undetermined. Between the trimmed V and J ends, which lost 8 bases and 2 bases, there was a span of 9 bases. Germline V gene lookup returns CDR1 MRHNA and CDR2 SNTAGT. The CDR3 is 13 amino acids. CDR3 in DNA: TGTGCCAGCCGAGACATCAACACCGGGGAGCTGTTTTTT. Translating it yields CASRDINTGELFF.

This chain links TRBV5-4 with TRBJ1-6; the D is unclear. The CDR3 has 14 residues. CDR1 and CDR2 from the germline V gene are SGHNT and YYREEE (reference sequence). Trimming shortened V by 4 bases and J by 0 bases, and 5 bases separated the two germline ends. CDR3 in amino acids: CASSKSSYNSPLHF. The CDR3 DNA is TGTGCCAGCAGCAAGAGCTCCTATAATTCACCCCTCCACTTT.

The rearrangement joins TRBV4-2 to TRBJ1-2; 8 positions agree with TRBD1. This CDR3 region has 15 residues. After removal of 1 base from V and 8 bases from J, the junction contained 9 bases not matched to a gene. The germline CDR1 and CDR2 sequences are LGHNA and YNFKEQ. CDR3 coding DNA: TGTGCCAGCAGCCAAGCCCTTCCGGGACAGGAGGGCTACACCTTC. This sequence encodes CASSQALPGQEGYTF.

The chain carries TRBV19 and TRBJ2-5, with 7 positions matching TRBD1. V dropped 3 bases and J dropped 3; count of bases not matched to a gene: 7. The CDR3 sequence is 15 residues long. Germline V gives CDR1 LNHDA, CDR2 SQIVND (reference sequence). The CDR3 here is CASSMGDRVKETQYF. CDR3 coding DNA: TGTGCCAGTAGTATGGGTGACAGGGTAAAAGAGACCCAGTACTTC.

The V and J genes are TRBV10-1 and TRBJ2-3, with a possible D match to TRBD2 (6 bases). V lost 3 bases, J lost 10 bases, and 17 bases lay in between. The germline gives CDR1 WNHNN, CDR2 SYGVQD (reference sequence). This CDR3 is built from 14 residues. The CDR3, as DNA: TGCGCCAGCAGTGATTTTCGGACTACCTCTCCGCAGTATTTT. Translating it yields CASSDFRTTSPQYF.

The rearrangement joins TRBV4-2 to TRBJ1-5; 9 positions agree with TRBD1. V was clipped by 1 base and J by 5 bases; unmatched bases: 6. Per germline, CDR1 LGHNA and CDR2 YNFKEQ. The CDR3 contains 16 residues. CDR3: CASSQATNRGHQPQHF. DNA of the CDR3: TGTGCCAGCAGCCAAGCCACCAACAGGGGGCATCAGCCCCAGCATTTT.

The chain joins TRBV6-1 to TRBJ2-7; 9 bases line up with TRBD2. The CDR3 is 15 amino acids. CDR1 is MNHNS, CDR2 SASEGT, per germline. Trimming took 6 bases from V and 0 from J; bases not matched to a gene: 6. CDR3 amino acids: CASSISGSPSYEQYF. CDR3 sequence (DNA): TGTGCCAGCAGCATTAGCGGGAGCCCCTCCTACGAGCAGTACTTC.

V usage is TRBV11-3 and J usage is TRBJ2-5; D ambiguous. Germline loops: CDR1 SGHNT, CDR2 YENEEA. CDR3 length equals 15 residues. Trimming took 5 bases from V and 5 from J, leaving 18 bases between them. CDR3 region: CASSAPFTRRETQYF. The CDR3 bases are TGTGCCAGCAGCGCCCCCTTTACGCGCCGGGAGACCCAGTACTTC.

The genes are TRBV7-2 and TRBJ1-2, with D uncertain. Germline V gene data show CDR1 as SGHTA and CDR2 as FQGNSA. The CDR3 has 15 residues. Trimming stripped 5 bases from V and 1 base from J, with 14 bases between. CDR3 sequence (DNA): TGTGCCAGCAGCCCACCCCCCGGGAATAACTATGGCTACACCTTC. Its protein product is CASSPPPGNNYGYTF.

V gene TRBV5-1 combines with J gene TRBJ2-4; D is unresolved. Germline V CDR1 and CDR2: SGHRS, YFSETQ. Trimming shortened V by 4 bases and J by 6 bases, and 11 bases separated the two germline ends. The CDR3 is 13 residues long. The CDR3 DNA is TGCGCCAGCAGCCCTACCGCCCCAAACATTCAGTACTTC. Translated, it gives CASSPTAPNIQYF.

The CDR3 nucleotides read TGTGCCAGCAGCTTGGAACGGGTGAACACTGAAGCTTTCTTT. Translation gives CASSLERVNTEAFF. V usage is TRBV5-6 and J usage is TRBJ1-1; D not resolved. This CDR3 comprises 14 residues. The germline gives CDR1 SGHDT, CDR2 YYEEEE. Trimming cost V 0 bases and J 0 bases, with 6 bases left between them.

The chain carries TRBV28 and TRBJ1-1, with TRBD1 identical over 8 bases. The CDR3 is made up of 15 amino acids. Germline V gene data show CDR1 as MDHEN and CDR2 as SYDVKM. With 5 bases clipped from V and 1 base from J, the junction kept 6 bases outside the gene matches. The CDR3 DNA sequence: TGTGCCAGCAGTACTTACAGGGGGAAGAACACTGAAGCTTTCTTT. This sequence encodes CASSTYRGKNTEAFF.

This chain joins TRBV19 and TRBJ2-1; possibly TRBD1 for D (5 bases). With 1 base removed from V and 4 bases from J, the gap between germline ends came to 8 bases. Germline lookup yields CDR1 LNHDA and CDR2 SQIVND (reference sequence). The CDR3 has 14 amino acids. The CDR3, as DNA: TGTGCCAGTAGTATAGGGACAAAATACAATGAGCAGTTCTTC. Amino acids: CASSIGTKYNEQFF.

The rearrangement links TRBV4-1 to TRBJ2-7, with a possible D match to TRBD1 (7 bases). Germline V lookup: CDR1 MGHRA, CDR2 YSYEKL. Trimming took 3 bases from V and 6 from J, leaving 18 bases between them. This CDR3 spans 15 amino acids. The CDR3 bases are TGCGCCAGCAGCCAGCATGGCAGGGGGACTTTCGAGCAGTACTTC. The encoded protein is CASSQHGRGTFEQYF.

The chain links TRBV7-6 to TRBJ2-1; 7 bases line up with TRBD1. V was pared by 0 bases and J by 6 bases, with 8 bases of the junction left unmatched. CDR3 size: 16 residues. CDR1 and CDR2 (germline): SGHVS, FNYEAQ. This chain's CDR3 is CASSLASTGQVNEQFF. In DNA, the CDR3 is TGTGCCAGCAGCTTAGCCTCGACAGGGCAGGTCAATGAGCAGTTCTTC.

The chain uses TRBV7-3 and TRBJ2-3; D is possibly TRBD1 (5 bases). CDR3 length equals 16 residues. Germline loops: CDR1 SGHTA, CDR2 FQGTGA. V lost 5 bases to trimming and J lost 5 bases, with 20 bases between them. The CDR3 DNA reads TGTGCCAGCAGCCCCCTGCAGGGCCAGGGTCTAGATACGCAGTATTTT. It encodes CASSPLQGQGLDTQYF.

This rearrangement joins TRBV5-1 to TRBJ1-1, with 7 positions matching TRBD1. V trimming: 0 bases; J trimming: 3 bases; junction bases outside the gene matches: 2. Germline lookup yields CDR1 SGHRS and CDR2 YFSETQ. The CDR3 loop spans 14 amino acids. The CDR3: CASSLGTGYTEAFF. The CDR3 DNA reads TGCGCCAGCAGCTTGGGGACAGGTTACACTGAAGCTTTCTTT.